These T cell receptor beta chains were read from a single sample in a study of a mutant IDH1 vaccine in newly diagnosed glioma. Only in-frame clones appear in the TCRdb table, and some are missing; sequencing was by immunoSEQ multiplex PCR. The sample lists tens of thousands of clones; around 90% were seen once. No antigen has been identified for these receptors. The sequencing used PBMCs, collected from a glioma patient whose treatment included an IDH1 peptide vaccine. These receptors all stem from a man aged 18-30 years with glioma. Both conserved end residues are part of each CDR3. Each record gives: D gene, V gene, CDR3 length, clone size, J gene, CDR3 protein. A D gene is named only where the DNA matches it firmly. Not all rows give a size; the values are once, few, many and, for expanded clones, a class.

d_gene: TRBD2; v_gene: TRBV5-4; len: 16; abundance: NA; j_gene: TRBJ2-5; CDR3aa: CASSLGASGSQETQYF
d_gene: NA; v_gene: TRBV19; len: 15; abundance: NA; j_gene: TRBJ2-3; CDR3aa: CASNTGARVRDTQYF
d_gene: NA; v_gene: TRBV6-5; len: 14; abundance: NA; j_gene: TRBJ1-4; CDR3aa: CASSYSKGTEKLFF
d_gene: TRBD2; v_gene: TRBV18; len: 16; abundance: NA; j_gene: TRBJ2-2; CDR3aa: CASSFGLAGAAGELFF
d_gene: TRBD1; v_gene: TRBV5-1; len: 14; abundance: NA; j_gene: TRBJ2-5; CDR3aa: CASSPGQGGETQYF
d_gene: NA; v_gene: TRBV5-1; len: 11; abundance: NA; j_gene: TRBJ1-2; CDR3aa: CASSLDYGYTF
d_gene: NA; v_gene: TRBV12-5; len: 16; abundance: NA; j_gene: TRBJ2-7; CDR3aa: CASGLVNQGTTYEQYF
d_gene: NA; v_gene: TRBV4-3; len: 15; abundance: NA; j_gene: TRBJ1-2; CDR3aa: CASSQERDFFYGYTF
d_gene: NA; v_gene: TRBV2; len: 15; abundance: NA; j_gene: TRBJ1-5; CDR3aa: CASSEAQIMEVRQHF
d_gene: NA; v_gene: TRBV5-1; len: 15; abundance: NA; j_gene: TRBJ1-1; CDR3aa: CASSLAGPTNTEAFF
d_gene: TRBD1; v_gene: TRBV27; len: 15; abundance: NA; j_gene: TRBJ2-1; CDR3aa: CASSPGGQGGNEQFF
d_gene: NA; v_gene: TRBV2; len: 14; abundance: NA; j_gene: TRBJ1-5; CDR3aa: CASTEGQPHQPQHF
d_gene: NA; v_gene: TRBV6-5; len: 13; abundance: NA; j_gene: TRBJ2-5; CDR3aa: CASSPTGMETQYF
d_gene: TRBD2; v_gene: TRBV30; len: 14; abundance: once; j_gene: TRBJ2-2; CDR3aa: CAWSGLAGAGELFF
d_gene: NA; v_gene: TRBV6-5; len: 13; abundance: NA; j_gene: TRBJ2-7; CDR3aa: CASKVRGFDEQYF
d_gene: NA; v_gene: TRBV7-2; len: 13; abundance: NA; j_gene: TRBJ1-1; CDR3aa: CASSLARGTEAFF
d_gene: NA; v_gene: TRBV27; len: 13; abundance: NA; j_gene: TRBJ1-5; CDR3aa: CASGPDSNQPQHF
d_gene: NA; v_gene: TRBV27; len: 13; abundance: NA; j_gene: TRBJ1-4; CDR3aa: CASSPTGGGKLFF
d_gene: TRBD2; v_gene: TRBV9; len: 15; abundance: NA; j_gene: TRBJ2-7; CDR3aa: CASSVGSLAGGEQYF
d_gene: NA; v_gene: TRBV6-1; len: 15; abundance: NA; j_gene: TRBJ1-1; CDR3aa: CASTFGLQKNTEAFF
d_gene: NA; v_gene: TRBV6-6; len: 12; abundance: NA; j_gene: TRBJ1-3; CDR3aa: CASGVYGNTIYF
d_gene: NA; v_gene: TRBV30; len: 11; abundance: NA; j_gene: TRBJ1-1; CDR3aa: CAWSYNTEAFF
d_gene: NA; v_gene: TRBV30; len: 14; abundance: NA; j_gene: TRBJ1-2; CDR3aa: CASPGGQGNYGYTF